This T cell receptor beta chain was recovered during a study of blood T cell repertoires in COVID-19. Whole-study context: Some COVID-19 samples were acute and others convalescent; all came from the United States, Italy and Spain. In each case, the material was cDNA or gDNA derived from T cells, B-cell-depleted T cells, or PBMCs.

Per the germline V gene, CDR1 is SNHLY and CDR2 is FYNNEI. This CDR3 is 14 amino acids long. With V trimmed by 6 bases and J by 3 bases, 4 bases remained unmatched. Original data processing: Cell counts per sample came from amplifying reference gene primers. The assay was immunoSEQ multiplex PCR, and TCRdb's table has in-frame clones only and misses some. The DNA gave D and trimming, while V, J and clone size come from that table. The sample holds approximately 50,000 clones; roughly 85% are singletons and the top ten take more than 25%. The TCR sequence derives from a man aged 65 to 79 with acute or convalescent COVID-19. Material for sequencing was peripheral blood. The chain links TRBV2 to TRBJ2-2, with TRBD1 identical over 7 bases. The CDR3 sequence: CASRAQGDTGELFF. The CDR3 DNA sequence: TGTGCCAGCAGAGCCCAGGGGGACACCGGGGAGCTGTTTTTT.